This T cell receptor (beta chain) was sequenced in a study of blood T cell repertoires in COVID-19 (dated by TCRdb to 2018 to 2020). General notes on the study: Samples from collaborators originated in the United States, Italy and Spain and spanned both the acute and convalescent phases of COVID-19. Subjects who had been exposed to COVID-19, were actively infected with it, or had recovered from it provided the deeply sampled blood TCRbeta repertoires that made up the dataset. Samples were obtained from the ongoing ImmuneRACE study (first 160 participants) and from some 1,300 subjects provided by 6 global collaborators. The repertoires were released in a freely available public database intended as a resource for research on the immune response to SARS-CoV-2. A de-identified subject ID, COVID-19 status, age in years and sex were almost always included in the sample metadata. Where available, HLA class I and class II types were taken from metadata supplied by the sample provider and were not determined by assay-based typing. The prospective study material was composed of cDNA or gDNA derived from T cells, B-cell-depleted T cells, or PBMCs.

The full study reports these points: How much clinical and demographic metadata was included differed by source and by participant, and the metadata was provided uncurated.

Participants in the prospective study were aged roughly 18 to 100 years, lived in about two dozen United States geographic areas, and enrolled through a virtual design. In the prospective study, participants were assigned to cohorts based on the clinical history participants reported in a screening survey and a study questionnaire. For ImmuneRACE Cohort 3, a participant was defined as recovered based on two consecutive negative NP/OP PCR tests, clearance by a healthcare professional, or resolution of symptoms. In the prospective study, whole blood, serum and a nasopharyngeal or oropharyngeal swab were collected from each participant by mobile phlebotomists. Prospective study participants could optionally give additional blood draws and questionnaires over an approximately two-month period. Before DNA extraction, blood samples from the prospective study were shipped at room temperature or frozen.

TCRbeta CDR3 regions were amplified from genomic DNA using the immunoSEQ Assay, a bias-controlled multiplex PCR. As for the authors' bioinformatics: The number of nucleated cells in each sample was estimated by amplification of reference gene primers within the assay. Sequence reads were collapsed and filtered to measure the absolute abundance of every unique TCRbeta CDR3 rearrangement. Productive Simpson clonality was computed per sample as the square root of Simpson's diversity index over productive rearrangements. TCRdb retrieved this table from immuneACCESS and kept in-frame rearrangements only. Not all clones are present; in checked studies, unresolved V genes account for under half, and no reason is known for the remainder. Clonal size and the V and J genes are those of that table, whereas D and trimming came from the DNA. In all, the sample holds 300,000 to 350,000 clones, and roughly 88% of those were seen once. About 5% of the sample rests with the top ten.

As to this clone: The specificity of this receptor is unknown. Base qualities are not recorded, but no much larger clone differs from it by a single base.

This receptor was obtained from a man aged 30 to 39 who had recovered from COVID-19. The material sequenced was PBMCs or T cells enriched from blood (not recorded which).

The nucleotide sequence is given as TGCGCCAGCAGCGCAGGGACTAGCGAATATACGCAGTATTTT. Its translation reads: CASSAGTSEYTQYF. The chain couples TRBV5-1 to TRBJ2-3; 10 bases in the middle match TRBD2. V is cut back by 4 bases and J by 7 bases, with 6 bases in the junction unmatched. For CDR1 and CDR2, the germline V gene lists SGHRS and YFSETQ. Its CDR3 holds 14 amino acids, cysteine through phenylalanine. Just the 42-base CDR3 DNA is kept, in frame starting at base 1.